A selection of T cell receptor beta chains follows, all from one sample in a study of shared clonotypes between healthy human individuals. The table came from immunoSEQ multiplex PCR; TCRdb's copy has only in-frame clones and leaves some out. Of about 530,000 clones listed, almost 97% were seen once; the top ten hold roughly 0.06%. Source material: naive CD4+ T cells sorted from blood. All receptors derive from a woman aged 25-40 years in good health. The CDR3 runs from the conserved cysteine through the conserved F or W. Fields, in order: D gene, J gene, V gene, clone size, CDR3 DNA, CDR3 protein. The D gene is left open where the match is weak. Size is omitted from some rows. Given values are once, few, many or a class for expanded clones.

>.|TRBJ1-2|TRBV30|.
TGTGCCTGGAGTCCCCCGGGGCACTATACCTATGGCTACACCTTC
CAWSPPGHYTYGYTF
>.|TRBJ2-5|TRBV28|.
TGTGCCAGTGGGAGAGGAAGTCCCCAAGAGACCCAGTACTTC
CASGRGSPQETQYF
>TRBD1|TRBJ1-4|TRBV6-1|.
TGTGCCAGCAGTGAGTTGGCAGGGGGTGAAAAACTGTTTTTT
CASSELAGGEKLFF
>TRBD1|TRBJ2-1|TRBV18|.
TGTGCCAGCTCATCGTTGAAGGGGGCCCTAGGCAGCCACAATGAGCAGTTCTTC
CASSSLKGALGSHNEQFF
>.|TRBJ1-5|TRBV6-5|once
TGTGCCAGCAGTTTGTTCCCTGAGGTGGATCAGCCCCAGCATTTT
CASSLFPEVDQPQHF
>.|TRBJ2-7|TRBV28|.
TGTGCCAGCAGTTTATCGGCCTACGAGCAGTACTTC
CASSLSAYEQYF
>TRBD2|TRBJ2-2|TRBV18|.
TGTGCCAGCTCACCGGGGACTAGCGGGAGTAGGAACGGGGAGCTGTTTTTT
CASSPGTSGSRNGELFF
>.|TRBJ2-6|TRBV5-1|.
TGCGCCAGCAGCCGTACCCCAGACTCTGGGGCCAACGTCCTGACTTTC
CASSRTPDSGANVLTF
>TRBD1|TRBJ2-7|TRBV28|.
TGTGCCAGCAGTTCCGGGACAGGCTACGAGCAGTACTTC
CASSSGTGYEQYF
>.|TRBJ1-1|TRBV4-1|.
TGCGCCAGCAGCCACCTGCAGTCCTGGGTGGGGAACACTGAAGCTTTCTTT
CASSHLQSWVGNTEAFF
>TRBD1|TRBJ1-4|TRBV10-3|.
TGTGCCATCAGTGAGCGGGGACAGGGGAGTGAAAAACTGTTTTTT
CAISERGQGSEKLFF
>.|TRBJ1-1|TRBV7-9|.
TGTGCCAGCAGCCCGGTATGGGAAAGTAGGTACACTGAAGCTTTCTTT
CASSPVWESRYTEAFF
>.|TRBJ2-5|TRBV6-5|.
TGTGCCAGCAGTTACTCCTACCGGAGGGAGACCCAGTACTTC
CASSYSYRRETQYF
>.|TRBJ1-4|TRBV2|once
TGTGCCAGCAAACAGGCGATTGAAAAACTGTTTTTT
CASKQAIEKLFF